The following is a T cell receptor beta chain sequence with its context. Generated by immunoSEQ multiplex PCR, the TCRdb table keeps only in-frame clones and is missing some. The sample has about 200,000 clones, 90% seen once. This sample was included in a study of blood T cell repertoires in COVID-19. Across the whole study: COVID-19 samples from acute and convalescent phases originated in the United States, Italy and Spain. Nucleic acid was either cDNA or gDNA, and it came from T cells, B-cell-depleted T cells, or PBMCs.

This CDR3 comprises 13 residues. The V end was cut by 2 bases, the J end by 7 bases, with 8 bases between. Per the germline V gene, CDR1 is MGHRA and CDR2 is YSYEKL. The sample comprised peripheral blood. The TCR was taken from a man in his forties or fifties with acute or convalescent COVID-19. This chain joins TRBV4-1 and TRBJ1-4; no firm D call. This CDR3 reads CASSQNPVEKLFF. The CDR3 DNA follows: TGCGCCAGCAGCCAAAATCCTGTTGAAAAACTGTTTTTT.